The rows below give T cell receptor beta chains drawn from one sample of a study of blood T cell repertoires in COVID-19. Some clones are missing from TCRdb's copy, which holds only in-frame ones; the method was immunoSEQ multiplex PCR. The data contain approximately 320,000 clones, nearly 90% of them singletons. The specimen sequenced was peripheral blood. These receptors were collected from a young woman with COVID-19, enrolled during active disease. Each CDR3 is given with its conserved first and last residue. Fields, in order: V gene, J gene, clone size, D gene, CDR3 DNA, CDR3 protein. D genes are given only for firm matches. Only part of the rows carry a size: once, few, many, or a class if the clone is expanded.

TRBV5-6	TRBJ1-1	-	-	TGTGCCAGCAGCGGGCCCCTCGGCACTGAAGCTTTCTTT	CASSGPLGTEAFF
TRBV5-1	TRBJ2-7	-	-	TGCGCCAGCAGCCAGGGTGGAGCAAGCTCCTACGAGCAGTACTTC	CASSQGGASSYEQYF
TRBV6-5	TRBJ1-1	-	TRBD1	TGTGCCAGCAGCCTACAGGGGATGAACACTGAAGCTTTCTTT	CASSLQGMNTEAFF
TRBV11-2	TRBJ2-1	-	TRBD1	TGTGCCAGCAGCTTCCGGGCCCCGGGACAGGGTGGGATCAATGAGCAGTTCTTC	CASSFRAPGQGGINEQFF
TRBV28	TRBJ1-5	-	-	TGTGCCAGCAGTGCCAGGCCCAATCAGCCCCAGCATTTT	CASSARPNQPQHF
TRBV27	TRBJ2-7	once	TRBD2	TGTGCCAGCAGTTCCCGGACTAGCTCCTACGAGCAGTACTTC	CASSSRTSSYEQYF
TRBV6-5	TRBJ2-2	-	-	TGTGCCAGTACCAGGGACGGGGGTTTCACCGGGGAGCTGTTTTTT	CASTRDGGFTGELFF
TRBV5-1	TRBJ2-1	-	-	TGCGCCAGCAGCTTGTTCCAGCGGGTGGGCCAGGGTGAGCAGTTCTTC	CASSLFQRVGQGEQFF
TRBV5-1	TRBJ1-1	-	TRBD1	TGCGCCAGCGGGGGAACAGGGGAAGGCACTGAAGCTTTCTTT	CASGGTGEGTEAFF
TRBV6-5	TRBJ1-2	few	TRBD1	TGTGCCAGCAGTTCGCTAACGACAGGGACCTATGGCTACACCTTC	CASSSLTTGTYGYTF
TRBV28	TRBJ2-5	-	TRBD1	TGTGCCAGCAGTTTACCCCCCAGGGGGGAGACCCAGTACTTC	CASSLPPRGETQYF
TRBV2	TRBJ2-2	-	-	TGTGCCAGCAGTGAAAGCCCGGACACCGGGGAGCTGTTTTTT	CASSESPDTGELFF